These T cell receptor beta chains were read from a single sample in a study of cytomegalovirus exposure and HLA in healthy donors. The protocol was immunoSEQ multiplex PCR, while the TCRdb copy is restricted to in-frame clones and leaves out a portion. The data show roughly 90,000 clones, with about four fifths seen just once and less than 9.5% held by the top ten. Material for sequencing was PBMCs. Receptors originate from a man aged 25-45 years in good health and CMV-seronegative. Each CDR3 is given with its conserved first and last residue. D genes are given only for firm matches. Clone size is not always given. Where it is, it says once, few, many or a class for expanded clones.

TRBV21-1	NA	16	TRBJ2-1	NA	CASSIPGTSGINEQFF	TGTGCCAGCAGCATCCCCGGGACTAGCGGGATCAATGAGCAGTTCTTC
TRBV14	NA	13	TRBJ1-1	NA	CASSHSAGEWAFF	TGTGCCAGCAGCCATTCCGCAGGGGAGTGGGCTTTCTTT
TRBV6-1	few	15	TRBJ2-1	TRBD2	CASSERGESYNEQFF	TGTGCCAGCAGTGAACGGGGGGAGTCCTACAATGAGCAGTTCTTC
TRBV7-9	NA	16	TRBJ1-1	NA	CASSIQNRFRDTEAFF	TGTGCCAGCAGCATTCAAAACAGGTTTCGGGACACTGAAGCTTTCTTT
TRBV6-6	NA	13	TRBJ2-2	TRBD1	CASSVQGSGELFF	TGTGCCAGCAGTGTACAGGGGTCCGGGGAGCTGTTTTTT
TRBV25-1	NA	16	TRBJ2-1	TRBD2	CASSERVAGGNNEQFF	TGTGCCAGCAGTGAGAGAGTAGCGGGGGGTAACAATGAGCAGTTCTTC
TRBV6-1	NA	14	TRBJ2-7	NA	CASSEDVRSYEQYF	TGTGCCAGCAGTGAAGATGTGAGATCCTACGAGCAGTACTTC
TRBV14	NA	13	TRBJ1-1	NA	CASSQRQPAEAFF	TGTGCCAGCAGCCAACGACAGCCCGCTGAAGCTTTCTTT
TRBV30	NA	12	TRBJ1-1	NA	CAWEGVNTEAFF	TGTGCCTGGGAAGGGGTGAACACTGAAGCTTTCTTT
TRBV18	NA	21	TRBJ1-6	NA	CASSPSLLRQPTVINNSPLHF	TGTGCCAGCTCACCATCCTTATTACGCCAACCGACAGTTATCAATAATTCACCCCTCCACTTT
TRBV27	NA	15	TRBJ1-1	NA	CASSLSPGMNTEAFF	TGTGCCAGCAGTTTATCTCCCGGGATGAACACTGAAGCTTTCTTT
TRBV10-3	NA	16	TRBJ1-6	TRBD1	CATSGTDGPYNSPLHF	TGTGCCACCTCCGGGACAGACGGACCTTATAATTCACCCCTCCACTTT
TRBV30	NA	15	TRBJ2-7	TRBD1	CAWSLGTGGVDEQYF	TGTGCCTGGAGTCTAGGGACAGGGGGCGTCGACGAGCAGTACTTC
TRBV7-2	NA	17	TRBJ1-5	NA	CASSSKMSGRSNQPQHF	TGTGCCAGCAGCTCTAAAATGTCAGGGCGTAGCAATCAGCCCCAGCATTTT
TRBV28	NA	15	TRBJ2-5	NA	CASSSSRGAKETQYF	TGTGCCAGCAGTTCTAGTCGGGGGGCTAAAGAGACCCAGTACTTC
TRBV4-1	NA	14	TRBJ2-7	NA	CASSPGTAPYEQYF	TGCGCCAGCAGCCCCGGAACAGCCCCCTACGAGCAGTACTTC